These 8 T cell receptor beta chains came from one sample sequenced in a study of OX40 agonist ivuxolimab in advanced cancers. Clones were sequenced by immunoSEQ multiplex PCR, and TCRdb holds only the in-frame ones, with some missing. Seen here are over 55,000 clones, approximately 93% observed once, and the top ten hold 2.2%. The sequencing here drew on CD4+ or CD8+ T cells sorted from blood, taken in a trial of the OX40 agonist ivuxolimab. The source of these receptors is an adult with an advanced solid tumor such as melanoma, head and neck, liver or kidney cancer.

The chain links TRBV9 to TRBJ1-4, with TRBD1 matching over 7 bases. J gave up 6 bases and V 0 bases, and 5 bases lay outside the gene matches. CDR1 and CDR2 (germline): SGDLS, YYNGEE. There are 15 residues in the CDR3. CDR3 coding DNA: TGTGCCAGCAGCGTAGGGGACAGCTTTTATGAAAAACTGTTTTTT. Its translation: CASSVGDSFYEKLFF.

This clone was counted between two and nine times. The chain has TRBV30 and TRBJ1-1; D remains unclear. The CDR3 loop spans 13 amino acids. The germline V and J ends were trimmed by 1 base and 1 base, with 7 bases remaining between them. CDR1 and CDR2 (germline): GTSNPN, SVGIG (reference sequence). CDR3 sequence reads: CAWSAGGNTEAFF. The CDR3 DNA follows: TGTGCCTGGAGTGCGGGAGGGAACACTGAAGCTTTCTTT.

The gene calls are TRBV5-8 and TRBJ1-6; D may be TRBD1 (6 bases). Per the germline V gene, CDR1 is SGHTS and CDR2 is YDEGEE. This CDR3 is built from 15 residues. Trimming took off 2 bases at V and 12 bases at J, with 18 bases between the two ends. The CDR3 DNA sequence: TGTGCCAGCAGCTTCTTAAACAAACAGGGTGTACCCCTCCACTTT. Translation gives CASSFLNKQGVPLHF.

Only one count was recorded for this clone. This sequence joins TRBV10-2 and TRBJ1-1; D call uncertain. There are 15 residues in the CDR3. Germline-derived CDR1 and CDR2 are WSHSY and SAAADI. Trimming stripped 3 bases from V and 4 bases from J, with 15 bases between. The CDR3 DNA sequence: TGCGCCAGCAGTGATCCCCCGGTGTCGTCCACTGAAGCTTTCTTT. This translates into CASSDPPVSSTEAFF.

The CDR3 spells CATSSGGARGEAFF. The DNA for the CDR3 is TGTGCCACCAGCAGTGGGGGGGCCCGGGGTGAAGCTTTCTTT. The chain couples TRBV15 to TRBJ1-1; D may be TRBD1 (6 bases). The germline V gene has CDR1 LNHNV and CDR2 YYDKDF (reference sequence). The ends were cut back, 3 bases at V and 7 bases at J, with 15 bases in the middle. The CDR3 is made up of 14 amino acids. Combining the CDR3 with reference TRBV15 and TRBJ1-1 gives the whole variable domain DAMVIQNPRYQVTQFGKPVTLSCSQTLNHNVMYWYQQKSSQAPKLLFHYYDKDFNNEADTPDNFQSRRPNTSFCFLDIRSPGLGDTAMYLCATSSGGARGEAFFGQGTRLTVV.

Only one count was recorded for this clone. This sequence joins TRBV5-1 and TRBJ1-1, with D possibly matching TRBD1 (5 bases). V was cut by 0 bases and J by 7 bases, with 7 bases left in between. CDR1 SGHRS and CDR2 YFSETQ come from the germline V gene. CDR3 length equals 12 residues. The CDR3 sequence: CASSLGGDEAFF. DNA of the CDR3: TGCGCCAGCAGCTTGGGGGGCGATGAAGCTTTCTTT.

The gene calls are TRBV10-3 and TRBJ2-7; D is undetermined. The CDR3 runs 12 residues. V lost 6 bases and J lost 2, with 8 bases in between. Germline V gives CDR1 ENHRY, CDR2 SYGVKD. In nucleotides, the CDR3 is TGTGCCATCAGCCCCTCCCCCTACGAGCAGTACTTC. This translates into CAISPSPYEQYF.

This chain joins TRBV5-8 and TRBJ1-1; D unresolved. There are 14 residues in the CDR3. V lost 3 bases and J 1 base, leaving 10 bases between the germline ends. Germline CDR1 reads SGHTS; CDR2 reads YDEGEE. CDR3 in amino acids: CASSWGDRNTEAFF. The CDR3 bases are TGTGCCAGCAGCTGGGGAGATCGGAACACTGAAGCTTTCTTT.